The present T cell receptor beta chain was sequenced within a study of T cells in Graves' hyperthyroidism and ophthalmopathy. This clonotype was observed a few times. The investigators amplified TCR beta CDR3 regions from RNA transcripts. The primer set for the first-round RT-PCR of the TCR CDR3 was HTBI. A single record per CDR3 protein comes from TCRdb applying MiXCR to the multiplex PCR reads. The data hold about 350,000 distinct CDR3 sequences, with more than 11% observed a single time. The CDR3 length is 15 residues. From germline, CDR1 is SGHDN and CDR2 FVKESK. V was cut by 1 base and J by 7 bases, with 15 bases left in between.

The rearrangement joins TRBV14 to TRBJ2-3; D is possibly TRBD1 (6 bases). Sample: blood. This TCR was recovered from a woman between 25 and 40 years old with Graves' hyperthyroidism. Written as DNA, the CDR3 is TGTGCCAGCAGCCAAGGGACAGAACTAGTGAATACGCAGTATTTT. Protein product: CASSQGTELVNTQYF.